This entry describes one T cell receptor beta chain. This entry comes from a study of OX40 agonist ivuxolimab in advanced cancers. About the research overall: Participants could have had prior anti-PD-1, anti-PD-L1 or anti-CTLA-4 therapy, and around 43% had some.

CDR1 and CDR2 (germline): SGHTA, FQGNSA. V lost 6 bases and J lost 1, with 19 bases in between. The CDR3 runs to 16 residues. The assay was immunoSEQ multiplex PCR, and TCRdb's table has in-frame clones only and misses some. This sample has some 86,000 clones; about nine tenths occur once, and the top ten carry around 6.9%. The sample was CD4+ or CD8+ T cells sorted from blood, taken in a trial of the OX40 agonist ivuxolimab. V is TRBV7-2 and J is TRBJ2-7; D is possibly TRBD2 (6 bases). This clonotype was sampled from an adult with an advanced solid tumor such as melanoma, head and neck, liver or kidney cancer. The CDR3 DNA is TGTGCCAGCAGGGCCCATTCTAGCGAGAGTTCCTACGAGCAGTACTTC. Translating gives CASRAHSSESSYEQYF.